These T cell receptor beta chains were read from a single sample in a study of blood T cell repertoires in COVID-19. TCRdb's copy holds only in-frame clones and misses some; the assay was immunoSEQ multiplex PCR. Among 100,000 or so clones listed, over 85% were seen once. Sequences were obtained from peripheral blood. These receptors originate from a man in his 70s with acute or convalescent COVID-19. Both conserved end residues are part of each CDR3. The order of the fields is V gene, D gene, clone size, J gene, CDR3 protein, CDR3 DNA. D genes are given only for firm matches. Not every row has a clone size; where given, it reads once, few, many or a size class.

v_call: TRBV7-6; d_call: -; clone_size: -; j_call: TRBJ1-4; cdr3_aa: CASSLSPVREKLFF; cdr3_nt: TGTGCCAGCAGCTTATCGCCAGTCCGCGAAAAACTGTTTTTT
v_call: TRBV6-5; d_call: -; clone_size: -; j_call: TRBJ1-2; cdr3_aa: CASIAKEEKGYTF; cdr3_nt: TGTGCCAGTATAGCCAAGGAGGAGAAAGGCTACACCTTC
v_call: TRBV21-1; d_call: -; clone_size: few; j_call: TRBJ2-1; cdr3_aa: CASSKVRTGKHNEQFF; cdr3_nt: TGTGCCAGCAGCAAAGTACGGACAGGGAAGCACAATGAGCAGTTCTTC
v_call: TRBV5-1; d_call: -; clone_size: -; j_call: TRBJ2-3; cdr3_aa: CASSLPGSTDTQYF; cdr3_nt: TGCGCCAGCAGCTTACCGGGGAGCACAGATACGCAGTATTTT
v_call: TRBV6-5; d_call: TRBD1; clone_size: -; j_call: TRBJ2-4; cdr3_aa: CASSSTGSAKNIQYF; cdr3_nt: TGTGCCAGCAGTTCGACAGGGTCGGCCAAAAACATTCAGTACTTC
v_call: TRBV28; d_call: TRBD1; clone_size: -; j_call: TRBJ2-7; cdr3_aa: CASSTGTGLYEQYF; cdr3_nt: TGTGCCAGCAGTACAGGGACAGGATTATACGAGCAGTACTTC
v_call: TRBV7-2; d_call: TRBD1; clone_size: -; j_call: TRBJ1-5; cdr3_aa: CASSLGSGTGGAQHF; cdr3_nt: TGTGCCAGCAGCCTGGGTTCCGGGACAGGAGGAGCGCAGCATTTT
v_call: TRBV3-1/TRBV3-2; d_call: -; clone_size: -; j_call: TRBJ1-2; cdr3_aa: CASSQVGQLHQGYTF; cdr3_nt: TGTGCCAGCAGCCAAGTTGGACAACTTCACCAGGGCTACACCTTC
v_call: TRBV6-2/TRBV6-3; d_call: TRBD1; clone_size: -; j_call: TRBJ1-5; cdr3_aa: CASSYSGTGGGQPQHF; cdr3_nt: TGTGCCAGCAGTTACTCGGGGACAGGGGGCGGCCAGCCCCAGCATTTT
v_call: TRBV12-3/TRBV12-4; d_call: -; clone_size: -; j_call: TRBJ2-1; cdr3_aa: CASSPRQYNEQFF; cdr3_nt: TGTGCCAGCAGTCCGCGACAGTACAATGAGCAGTTCTTC
v_call: TRBV3-1/TRBV3-2; d_call: TRBD1; clone_size: -; j_call: TRBJ1-2; cdr3_aa: CASSQGGGTGANYGYTF; cdr3_nt: TGTGCCAGCAGCCAAGGAGGGGGGACAGGGGCAAACTATGGCTACACCTTC
v_call: TRBV6-6; d_call: TRBD2; clone_size: -; j_call: TRBJ2-7; cdr3_aa: CASSYGDYTPYEQYF; cdr3_nt: TGTGCCAGCAGTTACGGGGACTACACCCCCTACGAGCAGTACTTC
v_call: TRBV6-5; d_call: -; clone_size: once; j_call: TRBJ1-6; cdr3_aa: CASKRSSYNSPLHF; cdr3_nt: TGTGCCAGCAAGAGGAGCTCCTATAATTCACCCCTCCACTTT